This record concerns one T cell receptor (beta chain) sequence. The data derive from a study of T cells in tuberculosis. The CDR3 length is 17 residues. Only in-frame clones appear in the TCRdb table, and some are missing; sequencing was by immunoSEQ multiplex PCR. The sample yields 85,000 to 90,000 clones, approximately 90% seen once. Sorting used thawed, overnight-rested PBMC stained with anti-CD3, a viability dye and GMM-loaded CD1B tetramer. C32 glucose monomycolate from Rhodococcus equi was loaded onto the CD1B tetramers. The study, taken as a whole, reports: T cells binding CD1B-GMM tetramer weakly possibly escaped the sort.

This clonotype originated in an adult woman with latent tuberculosis. The V gene is TRBV21-1, the J gene TRBJ1-5. TRBV21-1 has pseudogene status. Sequenced material: CD1b-GMM tetramer-negative cells sorted from PBMCs. CDR3 in DNA: TGTGCCAGCAGCAAAGTACCGGGGTCTTGCTGGGTGGTAGCCCAGCATTTT. It is translated as CASSKVPGSCWVVAQHF.